Reported below is one TCR beta chain. Antigen: not known. These data are taken from a study of CD8+CD57+ T cells in acquired aplastic anemia. Turning to the study itself: Sorted cells (CD4+ and CD8+) yielded DNA amounts that averaged approximately 2.9 ug.

Study-level results: Patients and controls were found to share twenty-nine CD8+ CDR3 sequences. Patient and control CD8+ Simpson's diversity was not significantly different.

Genomic DNA, the template, was used for profiling of the TCR beta VDJ and CDR3. TCRdb itself ran the reads through MiXCR, one entry per CDR3 protein. The table includes some 140,000 distinct CDR3 sequences, roughly 40% detected once. Germline-derived CDR1 and CDR2 are LNHNV and YYDKDF (reference sequence). V was cut by 0 bases and J by 0 bases, with 12 bases left in between. This CDR3 has 16 amino acids. The source is a human donor in good health, serving as a control. The V gene is TRBV15, the J gene TRBJ2-7, with a tentative D call TRBD1 (6 bases). Sequencing was carried out using sorted CD4+, CD8+, or CD8+CD57+ T cells (not recorded which) from PBMCs. The CDR3 sequence: CATSREKQGTSYEQYF. The CDR3 DNA reads as TGTGCCACCAGCAGAGAAAAGCAGGGGACCTCCTACGAGCAGTACTTC.